The present TCR beta chain was sequenced within a study of molecular identifiers for immune sequencing clone quantification. Study summary: In replicates, RNA taken from 20,000 or 100,000 naive CD8 cells was divided five ways, and four portions underwent sequencing.

TCR libraries were built in bulk with a published protocol and specific TCR primers. From the PCR reads, TCRdb called clonotypes with MiXCR, one entry per CDR3 protein. The table has a few hundred thousand distinct CDR3 sequences, around 23% seen once; the top ten hold 0.76%. Germline values: CDR1 MNHEY, CDR2 SMNVEV (reference sequence). The CDR3 covers 11 residues. The V end lost 8 bases, the J end lost 8 bases, and 10 bases lay between the germline ends. Between about 18,000 and 1,100,000 sorted cells, with 10%, 30% or 50% RNA, yielded naive CD8 libraries. The authors sorted naive CD8 T cells as CD8+CD4-CCR7+CD45RA+.

V and J are TRBV27 and TRBJ1-5, with D hard to call. The clonotype was recovered from a human donor in good health. Some libraries in this study had Jurkat cell RNA spiked in. The sequencing sample was made of naive CD8+ T cells from blood, with Jurkat cell RNA spiked in. As to subset: FACS-sorted CD8+CD4-CCR7+CD45RA+ naive T cells. CDR3 coding DNA: TGTGCCAGCGGGGAGTTTGAGCCCCAGCATTTT. Amino acid sequence: CASGEFEPQHF.